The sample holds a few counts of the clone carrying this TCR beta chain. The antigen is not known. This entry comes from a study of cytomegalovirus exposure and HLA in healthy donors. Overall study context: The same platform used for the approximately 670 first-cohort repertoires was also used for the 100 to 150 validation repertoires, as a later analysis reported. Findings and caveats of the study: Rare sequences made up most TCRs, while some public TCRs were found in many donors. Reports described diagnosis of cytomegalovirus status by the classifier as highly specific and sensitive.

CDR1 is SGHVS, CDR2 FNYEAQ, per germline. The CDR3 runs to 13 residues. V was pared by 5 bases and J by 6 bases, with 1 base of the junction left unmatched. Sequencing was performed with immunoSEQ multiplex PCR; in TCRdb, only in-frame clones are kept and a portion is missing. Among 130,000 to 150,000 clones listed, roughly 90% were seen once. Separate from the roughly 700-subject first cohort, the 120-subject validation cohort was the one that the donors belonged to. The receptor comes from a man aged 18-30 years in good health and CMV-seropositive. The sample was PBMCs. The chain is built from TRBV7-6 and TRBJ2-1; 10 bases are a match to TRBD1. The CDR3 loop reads CASSRDRGNEQFF. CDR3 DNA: TGTGCCAGCAGCCGGGACAGGGGCAATGAGCAGTTCTTC.